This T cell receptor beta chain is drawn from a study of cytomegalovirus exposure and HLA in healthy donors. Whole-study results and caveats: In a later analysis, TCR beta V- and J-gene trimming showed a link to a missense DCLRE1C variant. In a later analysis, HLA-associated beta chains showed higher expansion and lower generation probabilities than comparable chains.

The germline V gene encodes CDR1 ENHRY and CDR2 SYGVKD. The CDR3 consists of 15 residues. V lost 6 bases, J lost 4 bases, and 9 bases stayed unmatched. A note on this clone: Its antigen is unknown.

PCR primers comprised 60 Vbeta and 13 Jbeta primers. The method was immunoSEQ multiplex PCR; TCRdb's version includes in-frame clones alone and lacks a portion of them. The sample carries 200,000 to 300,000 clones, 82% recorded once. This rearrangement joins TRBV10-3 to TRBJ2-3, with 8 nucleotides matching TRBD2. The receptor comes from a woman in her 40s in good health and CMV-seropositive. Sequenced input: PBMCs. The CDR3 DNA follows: TGTGCCATCAGCGGCTCGGCGGGGGGCCCAGATACGCAGTATTTT. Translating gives CAISGSAGGPDTQYF.